This T cell receptor (beta chain) was recorded in a study of beta chain features in type 1 diabetes. About the study: Taken together, all samples contributed fewer than 110 million examined sorted cells.

Sequencing targeted expressed TCRB transcripts, as all isolated RNA had been reverse transcribed. Sequencing was performed with immunoSEQ multiplex PCR; in TCRdb, only in-frame clones are kept and a portion is missing. The sample consists of a few hundred thousand clones, about 20% of them appearing once. Per germline, CDR1 SGHTA and CDR2 FQGNSA. With 5 bases removed from V and 4 bases from J, the gap between germline ends came to 16 bases. This CDR3 has 15 residues. One heparinised blood draw averaging around 110 mL was given by each donor. The authors obtained over 95% purity in all sorted populations.

The specimen was naive CD4+ T cells from blood. The chain links TRBV7-2 to TRBJ2-3, with D possibly TRBD2 on 6 matching bases. This sequence was found in a woman under 30 in good health. The CDR3 sequence: CASSRSFGGPDTQYF. For the CDR3, the DNA is TGTGCCAGCAGCCGCTCGTTCGGGGGACCAGATACGCAGTATTTT.